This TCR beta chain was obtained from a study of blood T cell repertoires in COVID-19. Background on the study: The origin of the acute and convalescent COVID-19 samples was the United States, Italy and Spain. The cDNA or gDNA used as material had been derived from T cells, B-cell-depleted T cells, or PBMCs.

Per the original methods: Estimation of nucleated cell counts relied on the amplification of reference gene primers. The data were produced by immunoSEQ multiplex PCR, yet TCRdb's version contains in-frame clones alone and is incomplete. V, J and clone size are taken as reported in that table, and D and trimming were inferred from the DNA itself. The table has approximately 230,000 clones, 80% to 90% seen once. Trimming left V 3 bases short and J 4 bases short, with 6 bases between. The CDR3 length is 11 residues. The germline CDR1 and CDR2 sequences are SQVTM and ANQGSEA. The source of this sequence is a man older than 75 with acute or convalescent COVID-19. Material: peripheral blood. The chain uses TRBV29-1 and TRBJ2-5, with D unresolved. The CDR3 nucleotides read TGCAGCGTTGACCTTCTAGAGACCCAGTACTTC. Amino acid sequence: CSVDLLETQYF.